This T cell receptor beta chain was sequenced during a study of blood T cells in healthy people across ages. The CDR3 has 17 amino acids. The germline gives CDR1 LGHNA, CDR2 YSLEER. This clonotype was counted ten times or more. At one end, the junction sequence differs from germline, possibly due to a read error. For the second PCR, which ran for 7 to 11 cycles, a sample-barcoded 5' primer and a J-beta primer mix were used. In TCRdb, the 5' RACE reads were re-called with MiXCR into one record per CDR3 protein. This sample has 750,000 to 850,000 distinct CDR3 sequences, with approximately 25% found just once. These data were also reused for a study on T cells of mothers and their children.

The V call is TRBV4-3, the J call TRBJ1-2, with D unclear. This clonotype was sampled from a boy between 10 and 17 years old in good health. Sequenced: blood. The CDR3 coding sequence is TGCGCCAGCAGCCAAGATTCGTGGAAGGCCCCTAAGTATGGCTACACCTTC. Protein: CASSQDSWKAPKYGYTF.